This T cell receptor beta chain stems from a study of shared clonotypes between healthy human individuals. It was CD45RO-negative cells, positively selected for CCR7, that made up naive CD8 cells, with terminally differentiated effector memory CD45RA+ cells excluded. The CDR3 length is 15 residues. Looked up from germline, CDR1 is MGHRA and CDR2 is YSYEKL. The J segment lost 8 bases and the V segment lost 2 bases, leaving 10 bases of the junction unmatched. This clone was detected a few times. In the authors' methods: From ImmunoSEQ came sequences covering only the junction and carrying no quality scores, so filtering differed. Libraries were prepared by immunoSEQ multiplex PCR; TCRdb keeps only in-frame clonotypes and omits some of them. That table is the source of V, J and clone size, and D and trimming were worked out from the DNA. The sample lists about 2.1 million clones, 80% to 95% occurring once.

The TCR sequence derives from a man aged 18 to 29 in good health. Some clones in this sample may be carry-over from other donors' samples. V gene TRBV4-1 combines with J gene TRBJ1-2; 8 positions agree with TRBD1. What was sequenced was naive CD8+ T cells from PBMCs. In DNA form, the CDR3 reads TGCGCCAGCAGCCAATCGTACCTGACAGGGGTCGGCTACACCTTC. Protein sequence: CASSQSYLTGVGYTF.